A selection of T cell receptor beta chains follows, all from one sample in a study of T cell responses to AZD1222 COVID-19 vaccine. The method was immunoSEQ multiplex PCR; TCRdb's version includes in-frame clones alone and lacks a portion of them. The repertoire has about 130,000 clones, about 94% of them found once; the top ten carry 4.5% to 6%. The sequences come from peripheral blood, collected on day 0 of AZD1222 vaccination. These receptors were taken from an adult in good health. Each CDR3 is given with its conserved first and last residue. Each record gives: clone size, D gene, J gene, V gene, CDR3 protein, CDR3 DNA. D genes are given only for firm matches. A row's size may be missing; if present it is once, few, many or a size class.

once TRBD2 TRBJ2-3 TRBV28 CASSLYLAERGLDTQYF TGTGCCAGCAGTTTATATCTAGCGGAGAGAGGCTTGGATACGCAGTATTTT
NA NA TRBJ1-6 TRBV15 CATSINRDSPLHF TGTGCCACCAGCATCAACAGGGATTCACCCCTCCACTTT
NA NA TRBJ1-5 TRBV30 CAWSVQGLGQPQHF TGTGCCTGGAGTGTGCAGGGCCTTGGGCAGCCCCAGCATTTT
NA NA TRBJ2-5 TRBV6-5 CASNRGTQYF TGTGCCAGCAATCGGGGGACCCAGTACTTC
NA NA TRBJ1-4 TRBV6-5 CASSYREYEKLFF TGTGCCAGCAGTTACCGGGAATATGAAAAACTGTTTTTT
once NA TRBJ2-2 TRBV5-1 CASSLVGVSNTGELFF TGCGCCAGCAGCTTGGTTGGGGTATCGAACACCGGGGAGCTGTTTTTT
NA NA TRBJ2-3 TRBV5-6 CASSILGTSTDTQYF TGTGCCAGCAGTATTCTGGGCACTAGCACAGATACGCAGTATTTT
NA NA TRBJ2-7 TRBV2 CASSEEGAGLHYEQYF TGTGCCAGCAGTGAAGAGGGGGCGGGACTCCACTACGAGCAGTACTTC
NA NA TRBJ2-2 TRBV7-9 CASSGDYLGGELFF TGTGCCAGCAGCGGAGACTACCTAGGAGGGGAGCTGTTTTTT
NA NA TRBJ2-3 TRBV5-1 CASSLRGIRGTDTQYF TGCGCCAGCAGCTTGCGCGGGATAAGGGGCACAGATACGCAGTATTTT
NA NA TRBJ2-5 TRBV11-1 CASRGAPTQTQYF TGTGCCAGCAGAGGCGCCCCAACCCAGACCCAGTACTTC
NA NA TRBJ2-1 TRBV24-1 CATSEPGSHNEQFF TGTGCCACCAGTGAACCGGGATCTCACAATGAGCAGTTCTTC
once NA TRBJ2-7 TRBV5-1 CASSLTTGEQYF TGCGCCAGCAGCTTGACTACAGGGGAGCAGTACTTC
NA TRBD2 TRBJ2-1 TRBV7-3 CASSFITSASYNEQFF TGTGCCAGCAGCTTCATCACTAGCGCCTCATACAATGAGCAGTTCTTC
once NA TRBJ2-5 TRBV6-5 CASSPVRGTQYF TGTGCCAGCAGTCCCGTCCGAGGGACCCAGTACTTC
NA TRBD2 TRBJ2-1 TRBV5-1 CASSPLAGGPTSYNEQFF TGCGCCAGCAGCCCTTTAGCGGGGGGACCTACCTCCTACAATGAGCAGTTCTTC
once NA TRBJ1-2 TRBV5-6 CASSTVGSDYGYTF TGTGCCAGCAGCACCGTGGGGTCCGACTATGGCTACACCTTC
NA NA TRBJ2-7 TRBV27 CASSPGPRVGYEQYF TGTGCCAGCAGCCCAGGGCCCCGGGTCGGCTACGAGCAGTACTTC
NA TRBD1 TRBJ1-6 TRBV9 CASGSGDRGLSPLHF TGTGCCAGCGGCAGCGGGGACAGGGGGTTATCACCCCTCCACTTT